The T cell receptor beta chain described here comes from a study of Ad26.COV2.S vaccination and SARS-CoV-2 variants (TCRdb year 2021). In the study overall: The specificity and breadth of SARS-CoV-2-reactive T cell receptors after Ad26.COV2.S vaccination were assessed by TCRbeta repertoire sequencing. The TCR-sequenced set comprised about 30 samples: around 20 Ad26.COV2.S vaccine recipients, 5 placebo recipients and 8 SARS-CoV-2 convalescent individuals. What the study reported, not specific to this receptor: Higher spike-specific TCR breadth was observed in Ad26.COV2.S recipients than in placebo recipients (P = 0.0014). The authors noted that the TCR breadth and depth analyses may have underestimated total T cell responses. Non-spike TCR breadth was comparable between vaccine and placebo recipients, consistent with the vaccine containing only spike. After vaccination, substantial breadth of spike-specific CD8+ and CD4+ T cell responses was reported.

TCRbeta CDR3 regions were sequenced with the immunoSEQ Assay. After extraction, genomic DNA underwent amplification by bias-controlled multiplex PCR, followed by high-throughput sequencing. Per the original workflow: To quantify the absolute abundance of each unique TCRbeta CDR3 region, sequences were collapsed and filtered. T cell fraction was estimated by normalizing TCRbeta template counts to usable DNA, with usable DNA measured through amplification of reference genes found in all nucleated cells. Repertoire TCRs were annotated as SARS-CoV-2-specific when V gene, CDR3 amino acid sequence and J gene were exactly matched to a known reactive TCR set. The reference SARS-CoV-2 TCR set came from MIRA and was filtered for enrichment in COVID-19-positive ImmuneCODE repertoires, removing public or cross-reactive TCRs. Based on the MIRA antigens, annotated TCRs were further analysed at the level of specific ORF or position within ORF. Breadth was defined as the number of annotated unique rearrangements divided by the total number of unique productive rearrangements, and depth was defined as the summed frequency of the annotated unique rearrangements. Two-sided Wilcoxon rank-sum tests were used to compare TCR breadth between groups. Not all clones reach the TCRdb copy of this immuneACCESS table, which keeps in-frame sequences only. Checked studies attribute under half of the gap to unresolved V genes and leave the rest unexplained. V, J and clone size reflect that table, while D and trimming were determined from the DNA. Across this sample there are about 180,000 clones, with around 90% seen only once. 5.9% of the sample is taken by the ten largest.

The intended sense of this specimen's time point label: individuals recovered from natural SARS-CoV-2 infection. Comments on this clone: The target of this receptor is not known. Per-base qualities were not stored, and no clone one base away is much larger.

Taken from cysteine to phenylalanine, the CDR3 has 16 residues. Only the CDR3 DNA stays, 48 bases, in frame from base 1. V trim: 4 bases; J trim: 3 bases; unmatched bases: 7. The germline V gene encodes CDR1 MNHEY and CDR2 SVGAGI. The TCR was taken from a human donor who had recovered from COVID-19. Source: peripheral blood, taken after recovery from COVID-19. This chain is built from TRBV6-5 and TRBJ2-3; the central 10 bases match TRBD2. CDR3 sequence: CASSLMGLAPTDTQYF. The nucleotide sequence is given as TGTGCCAGCAGTTTAATGGGACTAGCGCCTACAGATACGCAGTATTTT.